This T cell receptor beta chain was profiled in a study of OX40 agonist ivuxolimab in advanced cancers. Study-level background: Cohort: about 80% men, mean age 60, aged roughly 23 to 90.

Autoimmune disease history or systemic immunosuppression was exclusionary. Here immunoSEQ multiplex PCR was the method, and the copy in TCRdb shows in-frame clones only, minus some. This table has some 77,000 clones, about 88% appearing once. Unmatched junction bases numbered 3, after V lost 5 bases and J lost 5 bases. This CDR3 region has 13 residues. From germline, CDR1 is LNHDA and CDR2 SQIVND (reference sequence). The rearrangement links TRBV19 to TRBJ2-1; 7 nucleotides line up with TRBD1. Sequenced here: CD4+ or CD8+ T cells sorted from blood, sampled in a trial of the OX40 agonist ivuxolimab. The receptor was derived from an adult with an advanced solid tumor such as melanoma, head and neck, liver or kidney cancer. The CDR3 loop reads CASSLGQNNEQFF. The CDR3 coding sequence is TGTGCCAGTAGTTTGGGACAGAACAATGAGCAGTTCTTC.